Following are 11 T cell receptor beta chains from one sample sequenced in a study of cytomegalovirus exposure and HLA in healthy donors. PCR employed 60 Vbeta and 13 Jbeta primers. The data were produced by immunoSEQ multiplex PCR, yet TCRdb's version contains in-frame clones alone and is incomplete. This repertoire shows about 280,000 clones, approximately 90% found once; its top ten account for roughly 2.3%. The source material was PBMCs. These receptors were taken from a woman aged 18-29 years in good health and CMV-seronegative.

This clone appeared a few times. J is TRBJ2-7 and V is TRBV2; 7 nucleotides agree with TRBD2. There are 16 residues in the CDR3. The ends lost 5 bases at V and 2 bases at J; junction bases unmatched: 12. Germline V gene sequence: CDR1 SNHLY, CDR2 FYNNEI. The DNA for the CDR3 is TGTGCCAGCAGTTATCCACAGCGGGGTGTAACCTACGAGCAGTACTTC. Protein product: CASSYPQRGVTYEQYF.

This clone was counted a single time. The rearrangement links TRBV5-1 to TRBJ2-1; 9 nucleotides agree with TRBD1. This CDR3 contains 14 residues. V was clipped by 6 bases and J by 5 bases; unmatched bases: 6. Germline V gives CDR1 SGHRS, CDR2 YFSETQ. This CDR3 reads CASIVGTGNNEQFF. CDR3 bases: TGCGCCAGCATTGTAGGGACAGGGAACAATGAGCAGTTCTTC.

This clone showed up just a few times. The J gene is TRBJ1-5, the V gene TRBV25-1; D is possibly TRBD1 (6 bases). This CDR3 region has 16 residues. The germline V gene has CDR1 MGHDK and CDR2 SYGVNS. V lost 6 bases and J 4 bases, leaving 19 bases between the germline ends. The CDR3 is CASSLGGASGNQPQHF. The CDR3 DNA reads TGTGCCAGCAGCTTGGGGGGGGCATCAGGGAATCAGCCCCAGCATTTT. Supplemented by reference TRBV25-1 and TRBJ1-5, the full variable domain reads EADIYQTPRYLVIGTGKKITLECSQTMGHDKMYWYQQDPGMELHLIHYSYGVNSTEKGDLSSESTVSRIRTEHFPLTLESARPSHTSQYLCASSLGGASGNQPQHFGDGTRLSIL.

The V and J genes are TRBV18 and TRBJ1-2, with D hard to call. This CDR3 region has 12 residues. The V end was cut by 3 bases, the J end by 5 bases, with 7 bases between. Looked up from germline, CDR1 is KGHSH and CDR2 is LQKENI. CDR3 in DNA: TGTGCCAGCTCACCGGGGAGGTATGGCTACACCTTC. Its translation: CASSPGRYGYTF. Variable domain in full (rest from reference TRBV18 and TRBJ1-2): NAGVMQNPRHLVRRRGQEARLRCSPMKGHSHVYWYRQLPEEGLKFMVYLQKENIIDESGMPKERFSAEFPKEGPSILRIQQVVRGDSAAYFCASSPGRYGYTFGSGTRLTVV.

This chain links TRBV5-4 with TRBJ1-2; TRBD1 aligns across 8 bases. The CDR3 contains 15 residues. The germline V gene has CDR1 SGHNT and CDR2 YYREEE (reference sequence). Germline trimming cut 0 bases from V and 3 bases from J; bases unmatched to any gene: 4. The CDR3 region has the DNA TGTGCCAGCAGCTTGGGCCAGGGGGCTTACTATGGCTACACCTTC. Amino acids: CASSLGQGAYYGYTF.

The DNA for the CDR3 is TGTGCCAGCAGCTCCCCGGCAGGGCAGGGGGACCCTGAAGCTTTCTTT. Protein: CASSSPAGQGDPEAFF. J is TRBJ1-1 and V is TRBV11-2; 7 positions agree with TRBD1. Unmatched junction bases numbered 14, after V lost 4 bases and J lost 6 bases. The CDR3 is 16 amino acids. The germline gives CDR1 SGHAT, CDR2 FQNNGV. Full variable domain (missing parts from reference TRBV11-2 and TRBJ1-1): EAGVAQSPRYKIIEKRQSVAFWCNPISGHATLYWYQQILGQGPKLLIQFQNNGVVDDSQLPKDRFSAERLKGVDSTLKIQPAKLEDSAVYLCASSSPAGQGDPEAFFGQGTRLTVV.

The J gene is TRBJ1-4, the V gene TRBV5-4, with D unresolved. V was trimmed by 4 bases and J by 6 bases, leaving 13 bases between them. CDR3 length equals 14 residues. Germline assignment: CDR1 SGHNT and CDR2 YYREEE (reference sequence). The DNA for the CDR3 is TGTGCCAGCAGCCTCGAAGCTTCTTATGAAAAACTGTTTTTT. It specifies CASSLEASYEKLFF.

This clone was counted only a few times. The J gene is TRBJ2-7, the V gene TRBV2, with TRBD1 matching 8 bases. Germline values: CDR1 SNHLY, CDR2 FYNNEI. With 7 bases clipped from V and 3 bases from J, the junction kept 5 bases outside the gene matches. The CDR3 has 13 amino acids. Here the CDR3 DNA reads TGTGCCAGCACCCGACAGGGGAACTACGAGCAGTACTTC. This translates into CASTRQGNYEQYF.

V and J are TRBV6-1 and TRBJ1-5, with 7 bases identical to TRBD1. Germline CDR1 and CDR2: MNHNS and SASEGT. The J segment lost 0 bases and the V segment lost 4 bases, leaving 6 bases of the junction unmatched. The CDR3 is 16 amino acids. CDR3 amino acids: CASSVDRAYSNQPQHF. CDR3 coding DNA: TGTGCCAGCAGTGTAGACAGGGCATATAGCAATCAGCCCCAGCATTTT.

In regard to this clone: The junction and the germline gene differ at one end; a read error may be behind it. The chain joins TRBV7-9 to TRBJ1-2, with D possibly matching TRBD1 (6 bases). This CDR3 has 13 amino acids. In germline, CDR1 is SEHNR, CDR2 FQNEAQ (reference sequence). CDR3 amino acids: CSSSSTGLDGYTF. In DNA, the CDR3 is TGTTCCAGCAGCTCTACAGGGTTAGATGGCTACACCTTC. Full variable domain (outside the CDR3, taken from reference TRBV7-9 and TRBJ1-2): DTGVSQNPRHKITKRGQNVTFRCDPISEHNRLYWYRQTLGQGPEFLTYFQNEAQLEKSRLLSDRFSAERPKGSFSTLEIQRTEQGDSAMYLCSSSSTGLDGYTFGSGTRLTVV.

The chain uses TRBV6-5 and TRBJ1-4; 8 bases map to TRBD1. Trimming at V came to 5 bases and at J to 7 bases, leaving 9 bases not matched to a gene. Germline V CDR1 and CDR2: MNHEY, SVGAGI. This CDR3 contains 15 residues. CDR3 sequence (DNA): TGTGCCAGCAGTCCTCAGGGGGCGCGAGTTGAAAAACTGTTTTTT. Translated: CASSPQGARVEKLFF.